The present entry profiles one T cell receptor (beta chain) with its context. What it recognizes is unknown. These data are taken from a study of T-cell memory formation after mild COVID-19. Study-level findings and limits: Day 15 to 85 contractors were CD4/CD8 balanced; later expanders leaned CD4+. Prior to infection, memory already included some responding clones, suggesting cross-reactive memory joined. Contracting CD8+ clones were enriched in EMRA, CD4+ mainly in CM and EM.

TCRdb itself ran the 5' RACE reads through MiXCR, one entry per CDR3 protein. The sample lists fewer than 400,000 distinct CDR3 sequences; around 13% were seen once. The CDR3 spans 13 residues. V lost 7 bases, J lost 0 bases, and 6 bases lay in between. Germline V gene data show CDR1 as SGHTA and CDR2 as FQGTGA. The receptor was derived from a man aged 18 to 29 who had mild COVID-19 (a few samples of this study predate the infection). Cell type and time point are not known. J is TRBJ2-2 and V is TRBV7-3; no firm D call. Specimen: PBMCs or a T cell subset sorted from them (not recorded which). CDR3 sequence (DNA): TGTGCCAGCAAACCTGCGAACACCGGGGAGCTGTTTTTT. This translates into CASKPANTGELFF.